The 27 T cell receptor beta chains presented below share a single source sample, sequenced in a study of OX40 agonist ivuxolimab in advanced cancers. Libraries were made using the immunoSEQ multiplex PCR assay. The table was pulled from immuneACCESS by TCRdb, which kept in-frame rearrangements only. Such tables lose some clones; where checked, under half of the loss comes from unresolved V genes, and the rest has no known cause. Recorded for this sample are roughly 86,000 clones; more than 85% of them occurred a single time. More than 0.95% of the sample belongs to the ten largest clones. This specimen was CD4+ or CD8+ T cells sorted from blood, taken in a trial of the OX40 agonist ivuxolimab. The source of these receptors is an adult with an advanced solid tumor such as melanoma, head and neck, liver or kidney cancer.

CDR3 coding DNA: TGCAGCGTTGAGAGGCAGCTGAACACTGAAGCTTTCTTT. Its translation: CSVERQLNTEAFF. The chain has TRBV29-1 and TRBJ1-1; D remains ambiguous. There are 13 residues in the CDR3. Germline assignment: CDR1 SQVTM and CDR2 ANQGSEA. V lost 3 bases to trimming and J lost 0 bases, with 8 bases between them.

The gene calls are TRBV10-3 and TRBJ2-3, with 7 bases matching TRBD1. CDR1 and CDR2 (germline): ENHRY, SYGVKD. This CDR3 region has 14 residues. The J segment lost 3 bases and the V segment lost 7 bases, leaving 7 bases of the junction unmatched. CDR3 amino acids: CAITTGVPTDTQYF. The CDR3 bases are TGTGCCATCACTACAGGGGTCCCGACAGATACGCAGTATTTT.

The rearrangement joins TRBV4-1 to TRBJ2-3, with TRBD2 matching 8 bases. This CDR3 has 17 residues. J gave up 1 base and V 3 bases, and 9 bases lay outside the gene matches. CDR1 and CDR2 from the germline V gene are MGHRA and YSYEKL. CDR3 DNA sequence: TGCGCCAGCAGCCAGGTAGTTAGCGGGATGGGCACAGATACGCAGTATTTT. This codes for CASSQVVSGMGTDTQYF.

This chain connects TRBV4-1 to TRBJ2-2; 15 bases match TRBD2. Trimming took 2 bases from V and 7 from J; bases not matched to a gene: 11. CDR1 MGHRA and CDR2 YSYEKL come from the germline V gene. CDR3 length: 19 residues. CDR3: CASSQLGLAGGPSGGELFF. CDR3 nucleotides: TGCGCCAGCAGCCAACTTGGACTAGCGGGAGGGCCTTCGGGCGGGGAGCTGTTTTTT.

This rearrangement joins TRBV19 to TRBJ1-2; D may be TRBD1 (6 bases). CDR1 and CDR2 (germline): LNHDA, SQIVND (reference sequence). The CDR3 has 15 residues. With 4 bases removed from V and 4 bases from J, the gap between germline ends came to 16 bases. The CDR3, as DNA: TGTGCCAGTAGTACTGGAGCAGGGGAGGGCTATGGCTACACCTTC. Translated: CASSTGAGEGYGYTF.

This rearrangement joins TRBV2 to TRBJ2-5, with 10 bases lining up with TRBD1. After removal of 3 bases from V and 7 bases from J, the junction contained 2 bases not matched to a gene. CDR3 length equals 13 residues. Germline values: CDR1 SNHLY, CDR2 FYNNEI. The CDR3 region is CASSEGQGRTQYF. CDR3 nucleotides: TGTGCCAGCAGTGAGGGACAGGGGAGGACCCAGTACTTC.

The rearrangement joins TRBV11-3 to TRBJ1-1; D uncertain. The CDR3 spans 14 residues. With 0 bases removed from V and 2 bases from J, the gap between germline ends came to 7 bases. The germline CDR1 and CDR2 sequences are SGHNT and YENEEA. The CDR3 sequence: CASSLEGFNTEAFF. CDR3 nucleotides: TGTGCCAGCAGCTTAGAGGGGTTCAACACTGAAGCTTTCTTT.

This chain uses TRBV19 with TRBJ2-5; 8 bases align to TRBD1. Germline lookup yields CDR1 LNHDA and CDR2 SQIVND (reference sequence). The CDR3 is 15 residues long. J gave up 2 bases and V 4 bases, and 6 bases lay outside the gene matches. Here the CDR3 reads CASSTQGAYQETQYF. The CDR3 DNA follows: TGTGCCAGTAGTACGCAGGGGGCTTATCAAGAGACCCAGTACTTC. The full variable domain, in which reference TRBV19 and TRBJ2-5 provide the parts outside the CDR3, is DGGITQSPKYLFRKEGQNVTLSCEQNLNHDAMYWYRQDPGQGLRLIYYSQIVNDFQKGDIAEGYSVSREKKESFPLTVTSAQKNPTAFYLCASSTQGAYQETQYFGPGTRLLVL.

The chain links TRBV2 to TRBJ2-7; no definite D call. Deletions cut 5 bases from V and 3 bases from J, with 8 bases between. Germline CDR1 is SNHLY and CDR2 is FYNNEI. CDR3 length: 12 residues. The CDR3 nucleotides are TGTGCCAGCAGTCCTGACATCTACGAGCAGTACTTC. It specifies CASSPDIYEQYF.

This chain connects TRBV9 to TRBJ2-7; 9 nucleotides align to TRBD1. CDR1 is SGDLS, CDR2 YYNGEE, per germline. CDR3 length: 14 amino acids. Trimming at V came to 4 bases and at J to 5 bases, leaving 7 bases not matched to a gene. CDR3: CASSPTGGVHEQYF. The CDR3 DNA sequence: TGTGCCAGCAGCCCGACAGGGGGTGTGCACGAGCAGTACTTC.

The chain links TRBV5-1 to TRBJ2-3, with unresolved D. This CDR3 has 13 amino acids. The V end lost 2 bases, the J end lost 2 bases, and 6 bases lay between the germline ends. Germline loops: CDR1 SGHRS, CDR2 YFSETQ. CDR3 coding DNA: TGCGCCAGCAGCTTCCAGTCCACAGATACGCAGTATTTT. Its protein product is CASSFQSTDTQYF.

The chain joins TRBV7-9 to TRBJ2-1, with 9 positions matching TRBD2. CDR1 and CDR2 from the germline V gene are SEHNR and FQNEAQ (reference sequence). V gave up 5 bases and J gave up 4 bases; unmatched junction bases: 9. The CDR3 has 16 amino acids. The chain's CDR3 is CASSPLAGAGYNEQFF. The CDR3 DNA follows: TGTGCCAGCAGCCCGTTAGCGGGAGCCGGATACAATGAGCAGTTCTTC.

The chain combines TRBV5-6 with TRBJ1-2; possibly TRBD1 for D (6 bases). The CDR3 spans 15 residues. CDR1 is SGHDT, CDR2 YYEEEE, per germline. V was cut by 4 bases and J by 7 bases, with 20 bases left in between. CDR3 in DNA: TGTGCCAGCAGCCCCAGGACAGCAAGGTCTACTGGCTACACCTTC. Its translation: CASSPRTARSTGYTF.

In regard to this clone: The same CDR3 is also encoded by other DNA sequences in this sample. CDR3 DNA sequence: TGTGCCAGCAGTTTATTTCTAGCGGGAGGGCCCTACAATGAGCAGTTCTTC. Translating it yields CASSLFLAGGPYNEQFF. This chain uses TRBV27 with TRBJ2-1, with 12 bases lining up with TRBD2. Per the germline V gene, CDR1 is MNHEY and CDR2 is SMNVEV (reference sequence). This CDR3 is built from 17 residues. Trimming cost V 1 base and J 2 bases; bases outside gene matches: 3.

The chain recombines TRBV5-8 with TRBJ1-3, with D unresolved. Germline assignment: CDR1 SGHTS and CDR2 YDEGEE. V gave up 0 bases and J gave up 4 bases, with 11 bases separating them. This CDR3 comprises 15 residues. CDR3 sequence reads: CASSLASLGGNTIYF. DNA of the CDR3: TGTGCCAGCAGCTTGGCTTCCTTGGGCGGAAACACCATATATTTT. The full variable domain, with the rest looked up from reference TRBV5-8 and TRBJ1-3, is EAGVTQSPTHLIKTRGQQATLRCSPISGHTSVYWYQQALGLGLQFLLWYDEGEERNRGNFPPRFSGRQFPNYSSELNVNALELEDSALYLCASSLASLGGNTIYFGEGSWLTVV.

V and J are TRBV19 and TRBJ2-2, with D unresolved. Looked up from germline, CDR1 is LNHDA and CDR2 is SQIVND (reference sequence). V lost 1 base to trimming and J lost 6 bases, with 12 bases between them. CDR3 length: 15 residues. CDR3 nucleotide sequence: TGTGCCAGTAGTATAGGGCAACTCCCATCCGGGGAGCTGTTTTTT. As protein: CASSIGQLPSGELFF.

This chain joins TRBV6-4 and TRBJ2-3; 7 bases line up with TRBD1. J was trimmed by 0 bases and V by 6 bases; bases with no gene match: 6. The CDR3 spans 15 residues. The germline V gene has CDR1 MRHNA and CDR2 SNTAGT. The CDR3 sequence: CASRLRGQSTDTQYF. CDR3 bases: TGTGCCAGCAGGCTCCGGGGACAGAGCACAGATACGCAGTATTTT.

This clone was seen a single time. The genes are TRBV6-5 and TRBJ2-1, with 11 bases that match TRBD2. The V gene end was trimmed by 2 bases and the J gene end by 6 bases; junction bases not matched to a gene: 6. The CDR3 extends over 16 amino acids. Germline values: CDR1 MNHEY, CDR2 SVGAGI. CDR3 sequence reads: CASSYLSGRGANEQFF. DNA for the CDR3: TGTGCCAGCAGTTACCTTAGCGGGAGGGGGGCCAATGAGCAGTTCTTC.

This chain joins TRBV6-1 and TRBJ1-4, with 8 bases matching TRBD1. With V trimmed by 4 bases and J by 2 bases, 3 bases remained unmatched. The germline gives CDR1 MNHNS, CDR2 SASEGT. This CDR3 region has 15 residues. CDR3 DNA sequence: TGTGCCAGCAGTGGGACAGGGTGGACTAATGAAAAACTGTTTTTT. Translation: CASSGTGWTNEKLFF.

This CDR3 is CASSPPGGTNNEQFF. The DNA for the CDR3 is TGTGCCAGCTCACCACCGGGCGGGACCAACAATGAGCAGTTCTTC. The chain links TRBV18 to TRBJ2-1; a weak D match, TRBD2 (6 bases). Germline CDR1 is KGHSH and CDR2 is LQKENI. This CDR3 comprises 15 residues. With 0 bases removed from V and 5 bases from J, the gap between germline ends came to 11 bases.

This clone was counted between two and nine times. The chain combines TRBV6-4 with TRBJ1-2, with D possibly TRBD1 on 5 matching bases. V lost 6 bases and J lost 2, with 16 bases in between. The germline V gene has CDR1 MRHNA and CDR2 SNTAGT. CDR3 length equals 15 residues. CDR3 nucleotide sequence: TGTGCCAGCAGCCCGCGTTTCGGGGCGAACTATGGCTACACCTTC. Encoded protein: CASSPRFGANYGYTF.

This sequence joins TRBV5-6 and TRBJ2-7; TRBD2 aligns across 11 bases. J gave up 3 bases and V 4 bases, and 6 bases lay outside the gene matches. Germline assignment: CDR1 SGHDT and CDR2 YYEEEE. The CDR3 sequence is 15 residues long. The DNA for the CDR3 is TGTGCCAGCAGCCTTGGGACTAGCGGCCTCTACGAGCAGTACTTC. Its protein is CASSLGTSGLYEQYF.

The V call is TRBV2, the J call TRBJ2-3, with unresolved D. Germline-derived CDR1 and CDR2 are SNHLY and FYNNEI. The CDR3 sequence is 13 residues long. Trimming took off 5 bases at V and 5 bases at J, with 11 bases between the two ends. In DNA, the CDR3 is TGTGCCAGCAGTTTTGCCGAGATAGATACGCAGTATTTT. Protein: CASSFAEIDTQYF. Variable domain in full (rest from reference TRBV2 and TRBJ2-3): EPEVTQTPSHQVTQMGQEVILRCVPISNHLYFYWYRQILGQKVEFLVSFYNNEISEKSEIFDDQFSVERPDGSNFTLKIRSTKLEDSAMYFCASSFAEIDTQYFGPGTRLTVL.

Judged by abundance, this clone is medium-sized. The chain carries TRBV27 and TRBJ2-7, with TRBD1 matching 11 bases. With 7 bases clipped from V and 4 bases from J, the junction kept 6 bases outside the gene matches. Germline CDR1 reads MNHEY; CDR2 reads SMNVEV (reference sequence). CDR3 length: 14 residues. The CDR3 DNA sequence: TGTGCCAGCATGAGGACAGGGGGCCAGTACGAGCAGTACTTC. It specifies CASMRTGGQYEQYF.

This chain connects TRBV5-4 to TRBJ2-1; 14 bases map to TRBD2. The ends lost 3 bases at V and 7 bases at J; junction bases unmatched: 12. CDR3 length: 18 residues. Germline V gives CDR1 SGHNT, CDR2 YYREEE (reference sequence). The CDR3 region has the DNA TGTGCCAGCAGCTCCCCACCCCGGGGACTAGCGGGAGCTAATGAGCAGTTCTTC. Translated: CASSSPPRGLAGANEQFF.

This chain connects TRBV5-1 to TRBJ2-3, with D perhaps assigned TRBD1 or TRBD2 (6 bases each). V lost 7 bases to trimming and J lost 5 bases, with 20 bases between them. Germline V gene data show CDR1 as SGHRS and CDR2 as YFSETQ. CDR3 length: 15 amino acids. The CDR3 sequence is CASWRGTAHGDTQYF. The DNA of the CDR3 is TGCGCCAGCTGGAGGGGGACGGCCCATGGAGATACGCAGTATTTT. Based on the CDR3 plus reference TRBV5-1 and TRBJ2-3, the full variable domain is KAGVTQTPRYLIKTRGQQVTLSCSPISGHRSVSWYQQTPGQGLQFLFEYFSETQRNKGNFPGRFSGRQFSNSRSEMNVSTLELGDSALYLCASWRGTAHGDTQYFGPGTRLTVL.

The chain joins TRBV11-3 to TRBJ2-7, with 8 bases aligning to TRBD1. This CDR3 spans 14 amino acids. Per germline, CDR1 SGHNT and CDR2 YENEEA. The junction had 3 bases not matched to a gene; V was cut back by 4 bases and J by 1 base. The CDR3 reads CASSSHRGSYEQYF. CDR3 coding DNA: TGTGCCAGCAGCTCCCACAGGGGGTCCTACGAGCAGTACTTC. Together with reference TRBV11-3 and TRBJ2-7, the CDR3 gives the full variable domain: EAGVVQSPRYKIIEKKQPVAFWCNPISGHNTLYWYLQNLGQGPELLIRYENEEAVDDSQLPKDRFSAERLKGVDSTLKIQPAELGDSAVYLCASSSHRGSYEQYFGPGTRLTVT.